A single sample is the source of the 27 T cell receptor beta chains below, sequenced in a study of neurological immune-mediated disorders. TCRdb redid the calling of the 5' RACE reads with MiXCR, one entry per CDR3 protein. The profile covers tens of thousands of distinct CDR3 sequences, with 2.5% to 3% appearing a single time and 0.9% to 1.4% taken by the ten largest. Sequencing was performed on PBMCs. Every receptor here comes from a young woman with multiple sclerosis.

There are many counts of this clonotype. The chain carries TRBV12-3 or TRBV12-4 and TRBJ1-4; 10 bases are shared with TRBD1. CDR3 length equals 15 residues. After removal of 8 bases from V and 3 bases from J, the junction contained 6 bases not matched to a gene. CDR3 DNA: TGTGCCAGCGGAGGGACAGGGGAGGCTAATGAAAAACTGTTTTTT. Translation: CASGGTGEANEKLFF.

This clonotype was detected ten times or more. The V and J genes are TRBV7-2 and TRBJ2-1; 9 bases line up with TRBD2. After removal of 2 bases from V and 6 bases from J, the junction contained 2 bases not matched to a gene. CDR3 length: 14 amino acids. Germline V gene lookup returns CDR1 SGHTA and CDR2 FQGNSA. DNA of the CDR3: TGTGCCAGCAGCTTATTAGCGGGAGTCAATGAGCAGTTCTTC. Protein sequence: CASSLLAGVNEQFF.

This clonotype appeared many times. The chain has TRBV5-1 and TRBJ1-1, with 10 bases identical to TRBD1. The CDR3 is made up of 20 amino acids. The germline V gene encodes CDR1 SGHRS and CDR2 YFSETQ. The V and J ends lost 2 bases and 0 bases, in that order; junction bases with no gene match: 16. In DNA form, the CDR3 reads TGCGCCAGCAGCTTTGGACCGAAGACAGGGGGCGCGGGAATGAACACTGAAGCTTTCTTT. This gives the protein CASSFGPKTGGAGMNTEAFF.

This clonotype was seen at least ten times. This chain connects TRBV5-5 to TRBJ2-2; TRBD2 aligns across 7 bases. The V gene end was trimmed by 0 bases and the J gene end by 4 bases; junction bases not matched to a gene: 9. In germline, CDR1 is SGHKS, CDR2 YYEKEE (reference sequence). The CDR3 spans 17 residues. The CDR3 DNA sequence: TGTGCCAGCAGCTTGGAACAATCAGCGGGGTCCACCGGGGAGCTGTTTTTT. This sequence encodes CASSLEQSAGSTGELFF. Together with reference TRBV5-5 and TRBJ2-2, the CDR3 gives the full variable domain: DAGVTQSPTHLIKTRGQQVTLRCSPISGHKSVSWYQQVLGQGPQFIFQYYEKEERGRGNFPDRFSARQFPNYSSELNVNALLLGDSALYLCASSLEQSAGSTGELFFGEGSRLTVL.

This clonotype was found many times. J is TRBJ1-1 and V is TRBV5-1; a possible D gene is TRBD1 (5 bases). This CDR3 comprises 16 residues. V lost 4 bases and J lost 4, with 20 bases in between. CDR1 is SGHRS, CDR2 YFSETQ, per germline. The CDR3 DNA reads as TGCGCCAGCAGCCCCCGCGGGGGGGAAGGGAGCACTGAAGCTTTCTTT. Protein: CASSPRGGEGSTEAFF.

This clonotype was seen repeatedly, ten times or more. Given a much more abundant clone one base away, this may be a read error. As the CDR3 is not closed by the conserved phenylalanine or tryptophan, this likely results from a read error. This rearrangement joins TRBV15 to TRBJ1-2, with 7 bases identical to TRBD1. Trimming cost V 5 bases and J 6 bases; bases outside gene matches: 9. The germline V gene has CDR1 LNHNV and CDR2 YYDKDF (reference sequence). The CDR3 is 14 residues long. The CDR3 loop reads CATSRRTTGDGYTC. The CDR3 DNA sequence: TGTGCCACCAGCCGACGTACAACAGGGGATGGCTACACCTGC.

In this sample, this clonotype turned up a few times. This may come from a read error, since a much larger clone is one base off. The chain combines TRBV27 with TRBJ2-5; TRBD1 matches 7 bases. The germline V gene encodes CDR1 MNHEY and CDR2 SMNVEV (reference sequence). The CDR3 is made up of 12 amino acids. CDR3 DNA: TGTGCCAGCAGCAACAGGGGAGAGAACCAGTACTTC. Translation: CASSNRGENQYF.

This clonotype has at least ten counts. The chain couples TRBV21-1 to TRBJ2-7; the table gives TRBD1 as D, unverified against the DNA. TRBV21-1 has pseudogene status. The CDR3 contains 15 residues. The CDR3 reads CASSKRTGGSYEQYF. CDR3 DNA sequence: TGTGCCAGCAGCAAAAGGACAGGGGGCTCCTACGAGCAGTACTTC.

There are many counts of this clonotype. The chain recombines TRBV4-2 with TRBJ2-1; 7 bases are a match to TRBD2. Trimming took 4 bases from V and 4 from J; bases not matched to a gene: 7. The CDR3 contains 15 residues. Germline CDR1 is LGHNA and CDR2 is YNFKEQ. The CDR3 nucleotides are TGTGCCAGCAGCCCTTCTAGCGGCCCTTACAATGAGCAGTTCTTC. Translated, it gives CASSPSSGPYNEQFF.

This clonotype was counted many times. The chain uses TRBV10-3 and TRBJ1-1; 8 bases line up with TRBD1. The CDR3 loop spans 13 amino acids. The V and J ends lost 8 bases and 5 bases, in that order; junction bases with no gene match: 7. Per the germline V gene, CDR1 is ENHRY and CDR2 is SYGVKD. In DNA form, the CDR3 reads TGTGCCATCGGTCCAGGGGGCGCGACTGAAGCTTTCTTT. This gives the protein CAIGPGGATEAFF.

This clonotype was observed at least ten times. The rearrangement uses TRBV10-3 and TRBJ2-1; TRBD2 aligns across 12 bases. This CDR3 region has 16 residues. The V gene's germline CDR1 is ENHRY and CDR2 SYGVKD. With 2 bases clipped from V and 10 bases from J, the junction kept 9 bases outside the gene matches. The CDR3: CAISEGLGLAGTEQFF. The CDR3 DNA reads as TGTGCCATCAGTGAGGGTCTCGGACTAGCGGGGACAGAGCAGTTCTTC.

At least ten counts were recorded for this clonotype. V and J are TRBV5-5 and TRBJ2-3; 8 nucleotides match TRBD2. The CDR3 runs to 14 residues. Looked up from germline, CDR1 is SGHKS and CDR2 is YYEKEE (reference sequence). J was trimmed by 10 bases and V by 0 bases; bases with no gene match: 7. The CDR3 DNA reads TGTGCCAGCAGCTTGGGACTAGCGCCTGGGGCGCAGTATTTT. This gives the protein CASSLGLAPGAQYF. Complete variable domain (other parts from reference TRBV5-5 and TRBJ2-3): DAGVTQSPTHLIKTRGQQVTLRCSPISGHKSVSWYQQVLGQGPQFIFQYYEKEERGRGNFPDRFSARQFPNYSSELNVNALLLGDSALYLCASSLGLAPGAQYFGPGTRLTVL.

This clonotype was counted at least ten times. The chain has TRBV7-9 and TRBJ2-7, with a possible D match to TRBD1 (5 bases). V gave up 1 base and J gave up 0 bases, with 13 bases separating them. From germline, CDR1 is SEHNR and CDR2 FQNEAQ (reference sequence). CDR3 length equals 16 residues. The CDR3 DNA is TGTGCCAGCAGCTTAGATCCCCCAGGGAACTCCTACGAGCAGTACTTC. Its protein is CASSLDPPGNSYEQYF.

This clonotype was picked up many times. The J gene is TRBJ1-5, the V gene TRBV7-2; TRBD1 is a possible D gene (5 bases). The CDR3 loop spans 15 amino acids. CDR1 is SGHTA, CDR2 FQGNSA, per germline. The V end was cut by 1 base, the J end by 3 bases, with 10 bases between. The CDR3 DNA reads TGTGCCAGCAGCTTAGAGGCAGGGATCAATCAGCCCCAGCATTTT. Its translation is CASSLEAGINQPQHF.

This clonotype was seen many times. The V gene is TRBV9, the J gene TRBJ2-7; 11 positions match TRBD2. After removal of 4 bases from V and 0 bases from J, the junction contained 6 bases not matched to a gene. This CDR3 has 16 residues. CDR1 SGDLS and CDR2 YYNGEE come from the germline V gene. The CDR3 loop reads CASSPRTSGYSYEQYF. The CDR3 region has the DNA TGTGCCAGCAGCCCAAGGACTAGCGGGTACTCCTACGAGCAGTACTTC.

This clonotype showed up many times. The chain carries TRBV29-1 and TRBJ2-1, with D possibly being TRBD2 (5 bases). CDR1 SQVTM and CDR2 ANQGSEA come from the germline V gene. V was trimmed by 6 bases and J by 1 base, leaving 10 bases between them. This CDR3 is 13 amino acids long. In nucleotides, the CDR3 is TGCAGCGTCCGGACTGAATCCTACAATGAGCAGTTCTTC. Residues: CSVRTESYNEQFF.

This clonotype has ten or more counts. This chain joins TRBV20-1 and TRBJ2-2; the D is unclear. Germline V gives CDR1 DFQATT, CDR2 SNEGSKA (reference sequence). V lost 2 bases to trimming and J lost 5 bases, with 12 bases between them. This CDR3 comprises 14 residues. The CDR3 coding sequence is TGCAGTGCTAGAACGGCAAAAAGGACCGGGGAGCTGTTTTTT. It encodes CSARTAKRTGELFF.

This clonotype came up many times. The J gene is TRBJ2-3, the V gene TRBV5-1; 7 bases match TRBD2. Trimming cost V 4 bases and J 4 bases; bases outside gene matches: 9. Germline V lookup: CDR1 SGHRS, CDR2 YFSETQ. The CDR3 is 15 residues long. The CDR3 nucleotides read TGCGCCAGCAGCACCGGGACTATCACCTCAGATACGCAGTATTTT. It encodes CASSTGTITSDTQYF.

This clonotype occurred many times. The V gene is TRBV7-2, the J gene TRBJ2-1, with TRBD2 identical over 8 bases. This CDR3 has 15 amino acids. Germline V gene lookup returns CDR1 SGHTA and CDR2 FQGNSA. V was pared by 8 bases and J by 2 bases, with 8 bases of the junction left unmatched. This CDR3 reads CASGLLAEPYNEQFF. DNA of the CDR3: TGTGCCAGCGGTTTACTAGCGGAACCCTACAATGAGCAGTTCTTC.

This clonotype was observed many times. This chain's CDR3 is CSARRTGTAYNEQFF. The DNA for the CDR3 is TGCAGTGCTAGAAGGACCGGGACAGCCTACAATGAGCAGTTCTTC. This chain joins TRBV20-1 and TRBJ2-1; 7 nucleotides align to TRBD1. Germline assignment: CDR1 DFQATT and CDR2 SNEGSKA (reference sequence). Trimming cost V 2 bases and J 2 bases; bases outside gene matches: 6. This CDR3 has 15 residues.

At least ten counts were recorded for this clonotype. The chain carries TRBV20-1 and TRBJ2-1, with 13 positions matching TRBD2. The J segment lost 10 bases and the V segment lost 6 bases, leaving 9 bases of the junction unmatched. CDR3 length: 14 amino acids. Germline V lookup: CDR1 DFQATT, CDR2 SNEGSKA (reference sequence). CDR3 in DNA: TGCAGTGCATGGACTAGCGGGAGTTGGATGGAGCAGTTCTTC. Translating it yields CSAWTSGSWMEQFF.

This clonotype was counted ten times or more. The chain carries TRBV28 and TRBJ2-3; 16 nucleotides agree with TRBD2. CDR3 length: 19 residues. Germline V CDR1 and CDR2: MDHEN, SYDVKM. V shed 4 bases, J shed 7 bases, and the junction held 14 bases outside the gene matches. The CDR3 DNA is TGTGCCAGCAGTTCCCCTTCGGGACTAGCGGGAGGGGATCGGTATACGCAGTATTTT. Translated, it gives CASSSPSGLAGGDRYTQYF.

The J gene is TRBJ1-2, the V gene TRBV12-3 or TRBV12-4; D is perhaps TRBD1 (5 bases). The CDR3 is 16 residues long. Trimming removed 4 bases from V and 7 bases from J, with 22 bases in between. CDR3 nucleotide sequence: TGTGCCAGCAGTTCGCCCTCCGGGACGGACTCTTCTGGCTACACCTTC. As protein: CASSSPSGTDSSGYTF.

This clonotype showed up many times. J is TRBJ1-5 and V is TRBV20-1; D is undetermined. CDR1 is DFQATT and CDR2 is SNEGSKA in the germline V gene (reference sequence). V gave up 0 bases and J gave up 4 bases, with 4 bases separating them. The CDR3 runs to 12 residues. This CDR3 is CSARDQNQPQHF. CDR3 bases: TGCAGTGCTAGAGACCAGAATCAGCCCCAGCATTTT.

This clonotype occurred many times. The rearrangement links TRBV3-1 to TRBJ2-7, with TRBD2 identical over 12 bases. Germline-derived CDR1 and CDR2 are LGHDT and YNNKEL (reference sequence). The CDR3 contains 19 residues. After removal of 3 bases from V and 6 bases from J, the junction contained 18 bases not matched to a gene. The CDR3 DNA sequence: TGTGCCAGCAGCCAGAAGAGACCGGGACTAGCGGGTGCAGACGGCGAGCAGTACTTC. It is translated as CASSQKRPGLAGADGEQYF.

This clonotype was observed many times. The V call is TRBV11-2, the J call TRBJ2-2; 10 bases are a match to TRBD1. The V gene's germline CDR1 is SGHAT and CDR2 FQNNGV. With 1 base clipped from V and 6 bases from J, the junction kept 5 bases outside the gene matches. The CDR3 loop spans 16 amino acids. The CDR3 nucleotides are TGTGCCAGCAGCTTAGGGGGACAGGGGCGCCCCGGGGAGCTGTTTTTT. Its protein product is CASSLGGQGRPGELFF.

Many counts were recorded for this clonotype. The genes are TRBV7-2 and TRBJ2-7; D ambiguous. V lost 5 bases to trimming and J lost 2 bases, with 13 bases between them. CDR1 and CDR2 from the germline V gene are SGHTA and FQGNSA. CDR3 size: 14 residues. This chain's CDR3 is CASSTTSGTYEQYF. CDR3 DNA sequence: TGTGCCAGCAGCACGACCTCCGGAACCTACGAGCAGTACTTC. The full variable domain, completed using reference TRBV7-2 and TRBJ2-7, is GAGVSQSPSNKVTEKGKDVELRCDPISGHTALYWYRQSLGQGLEFLIYFQGNSAPDKSGLPSDRFSAERTGGSVSTLTIQRTQQEDSAVYLCASSTTSGTYEQYFGPGTRLTVT.